Presented here are 15 T cell receptor beta chains from one specimen sequenced in a study of blood T cell repertoires in COVID-19. Only in-frame clones appear in the TCRdb table, and some are missing; sequencing was by immunoSEQ multiplex PCR. The sample comprises 240,000 or so clones, 75% to 90% of which are singletons, and about 3.3% rests with the top ten. The sample comprised PBMCs or T cells enriched from blood (not recorded which). Receptor source: a middle-aged woman with acute COVID-19.

The chain uses TRBV5-1 and TRBJ2-5, with D possibly matching TRBD1 (6 bases). The CDR3 is made up of 16 amino acids. Trimming left V 4 bases short and J 0 bases short, with 16 bases between. Germline CDR1 and CDR2: SGHRS and YFSETQ. CDR3 in amino acids: CASSPGQRTYQETQYF. CDR3 coding DNA: TGCGCCAGCAGCCCAGGACAGCGGACGTACCAAGAGACCCAGTACTTC.

This clone was detected only a few times. This chain uses TRBV2 with TRBJ1-5, with 7 bases aligning to TRBD1. The germline V gene encodes CDR1 SNHLY and CDR2 FYNNEI. This CDR3 has 14 residues. V was clipped by 3 bases and J by 7 bases; unmatched bases: 6. CDR3 sequence (DNA): TGTGCCAGCAGTGACGACAGGGCGCGACAGCCCCAGCATTTT. Its translation: CASSDDRARQPQHF.

The chain employs TRBV2 and TRBJ1-5; D is perhaps TRBD1 (5 bases). The germline gives CDR1 SNHLY, CDR2 FYNNEI. V lost 3 bases and J lost 5, with 8 bases in between. CDR3 size: 13 residues. The CDR3 reads CASSDREDQPQHF. The CDR3 nucleotides read TGTGCCAGCAGTGACAGGGAGGATCAGCCCCAGCATTTT.

The V and J genes are TRBV3-1 (or the pseudogene TRBV3-2) and TRBJ1-6; tentative D call: TRBD1 (6 bases). The CDR3 runs to 15 residues. CDR1 and CDR2 (germline): LGHDT, YNNKEL (reference sequence). Trimming shortened V by 3 bases and J by 5 bases, and 11 bases separated the two germline ends. The CDR3 loop reads CASSQLDRDNSPLHF. In nucleotides, the CDR3 is TGTGCCAGCAGCCAGCTGGACAGAGATAATTCACCCCTCCACTTT.

The chain is built from TRBV27 and TRBJ2-1, with 9 bases that match TRBD2. The CDR3 has 15 amino acids. The J segment lost 4 bases and the V segment lost 5 bases, leaving 6 bases of the junction unmatched. The germline V gene has CDR1 MNHEY and CDR2 SMNVEV (reference sequence). CDR3: CASSPERGAYNEQFF. The CDR3 bases are TGTGCCAGCAGTCCCGAGCGGGGGGCGTACAATGAGCAGTTCTTC.

This chain joins TRBV11-3 and TRBJ2-2, with unresolved D. The CDR3 consists of 13 residues. V lost 3 bases, J lost 5 bases, and 7 bases lay in between. Germline assignment: CDR1 SGHNT and CDR2 YENEEA. The CDR3 sequence is CASSFKSTGELFF. DNA for the CDR3: TGTGCCAGCAGCTTCAAGAGTACCGGGGAGCTGTTTTTT. Full variable domain (outside the CDR3, taken from reference TRBV11-3 and TRBJ2-2): EAGVVQSPRYKIIEKKQPVAFWCNPISGHNTLYWYLQNLGQGPELLIRYENEEAVDDSQLPKDRFSAERLKGVDSTLKIQPAELGDSAVYLCASSFKSTGELFFGEGSRLTVL.

V is TRBV6-5 and J is TRBJ2-1; TRBD2 matches 9 bases. This CDR3 is 15 amino acids long. CDR1 MNHEY and CDR2 SVGAGI come from the germline V gene. Germline trimming cut 7 bases from V and 8 bases from J; bases unmatched to any gene: 12. The CDR3 loop reads CASTTTGLALYEQFF. DNA for the CDR3: TGTGCCAGCACCACTACCGGACTAGCGTTGTATGAGCAGTTCTTC.

The rearrangement uses TRBV3-1 (or the pseudogene TRBV3-2) and TRBJ1-1, with a weak D call TRBD1 (5 bases). Trimming took off 4 bases at V and 4 bases at J, with 13 bases between the two ends. The germline V gene has CDR1 LGHDT and CDR2 YNNKEL (reference sequence). The CDR3 length is 14 residues. CDR3 in DNA: TGTGCCAGCAGCCTCCCAGGGCAGTCCACTGAAGCTTTCTTT. It codes for CASSLPGQSTEAFF.

The V call is TRBV5-1, the J call TRBJ2-3; tentative D call: TRBD2 (6 bases). The V gene lost 4 bases and the J gene lost 1 base, with 19 bases spanning the gap. Germline V gene data show CDR1 as SGHRS and CDR2 as YFSETQ. The CDR3 length is 17 residues. The CDR3 loop is CASSTAGYPRGTDTQYF. CDR3 coding DNA: TGCGCCAGCAGCACGGCGGGATACCCAAGGGGCACAGATACGCAGTATTTT.

The V and J genes are TRBV7-8 and TRBJ1-1; maybe TRBD1 (5 bases). V lost 5 bases to trimming and J lost 2 bases, with 12 bases between them. CDR3 size: 14 residues. Germline CDR1 is SGHVS and CDR2 is FQNEAQ. This CDR3 reads CASSRKTVNTEAFF. The CDR3 DNA reads TGTGCCAGCAGCCGCAAGACAGTCAACACTGAAGCTTTCTTT.

This chain joins TRBV25-1 and TRBJ1-2, with TRBD1 matching 8 bases. The CDR3 runs 12 residues. Germline V gene sequence: CDR1 MGHDK, CDR2 SYGVNS. V lost 4 bases, J lost 11 bases, and 6 bases stayed unmatched. CDR3 residues: CASSVHGQGYTF. DNA of the CDR3: TGTGCCAGCAGTGTCCACGGACAGGGTTACACCTTC.

The V gene is TRBV5-1, the J gene TRBJ2-1; 13 nucleotides line up with TRBD2. The CDR3 totals 15 residues. V lost 0 bases, J lost 9 bases, and 3 bases stayed unmatched. Germline V gene data show CDR1 as SGHRS and CDR2 as YFSETQ. For the CDR3, the DNA is TGCGCCAGCAGCTTGGGACTAGCGGGAGGAGGTGAGCAGTTCTTC. As protein: CASSLGLAGGGEQFF.

This clone turned up a few times. The chain combines TRBV19 with TRBJ2-2; 7 bases are a match to TRBD2. The V gene's germline CDR1 is LNHDA and CDR2 SQIVND (reference sequence). The CDR3 contains 14 residues. The ends lost 4 bases at V and 1 base at J; junction bases unmatched: 0. The CDR3 sequence: CASSTSGNTGELFF. The CDR3 DNA follows: TGTGCCAGTAGTACTAGCGGGAACACCGGGGAGCTGTTTTTT.

The gene calls are TRBV6-5 and TRBJ1-5; 7 bases match TRBD1. Germline V gene data show CDR1 as MNHEY and CDR2 as SVGAGI. The CDR3 contains 14 residues. With V trimmed by 6 bases and J by 4 bases, 6 bases remained unmatched. The CDR3 nucleotides are TGTGCCAGCAGGGTGGAGACAGGGAATCAGCCCCAGCATTTT. Protein: CASRVETGNQPQHF.

The chain couples TRBV7-3 to TRBJ2-2; D unclear. Germline V gives CDR1 SGHTA, CDR2 FQGTGA. The CDR3 length is 14 residues. V lost 0 bases and J lost 5, with 7 bases in between. CDR3 sequence: CASSLTRLTGELFF. As DNA, the CDR3 is TGTGCCAGCAGCTTAACCCGTCTAACCGGGGAGCTGTTTTTT.